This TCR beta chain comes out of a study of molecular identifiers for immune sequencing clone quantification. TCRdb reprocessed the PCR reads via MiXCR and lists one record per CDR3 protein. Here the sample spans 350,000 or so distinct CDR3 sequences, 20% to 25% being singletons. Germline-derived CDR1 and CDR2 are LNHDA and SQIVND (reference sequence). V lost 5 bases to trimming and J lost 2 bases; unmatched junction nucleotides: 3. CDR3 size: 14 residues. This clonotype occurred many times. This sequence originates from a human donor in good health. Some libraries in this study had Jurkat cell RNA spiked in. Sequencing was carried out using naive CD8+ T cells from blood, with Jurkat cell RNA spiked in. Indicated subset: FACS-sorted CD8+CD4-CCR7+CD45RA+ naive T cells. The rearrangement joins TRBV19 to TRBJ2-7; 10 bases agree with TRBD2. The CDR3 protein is CASSGTSATYEQYF. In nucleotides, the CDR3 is TGTGCCAGTAGTGGGACTAGCGCCACCTACGAGCAGTACTTC.